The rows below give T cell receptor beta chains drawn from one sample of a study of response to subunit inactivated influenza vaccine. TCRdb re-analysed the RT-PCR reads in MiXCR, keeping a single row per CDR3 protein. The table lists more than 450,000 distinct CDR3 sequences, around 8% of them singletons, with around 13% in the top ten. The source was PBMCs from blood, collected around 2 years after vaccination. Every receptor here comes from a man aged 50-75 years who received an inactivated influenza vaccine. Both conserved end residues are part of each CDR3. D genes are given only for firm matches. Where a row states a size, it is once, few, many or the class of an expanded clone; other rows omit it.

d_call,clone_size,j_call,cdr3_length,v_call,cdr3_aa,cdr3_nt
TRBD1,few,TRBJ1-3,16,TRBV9,CASSGLGQSSGNTIYF,TGTGCCAGCAGCGGTCTGGGACAGTCCTCTGGAAACACCATATATTTT
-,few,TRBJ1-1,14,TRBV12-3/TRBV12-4,CASSRDSSGTEAFF,TGTGCCAGCAGTCGGGATTCCTCGGGTACTGAAGCTTTCTTT
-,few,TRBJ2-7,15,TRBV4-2,CASSQEGDTSYEQYF,TGTGCCAGCAGCCAAGAGGGGGACACCTCCTACGAGCAGTACTTC
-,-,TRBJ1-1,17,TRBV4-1,CASSQGGVGSADTEAFF,TGCGCCAGCAGCCAGGGCGGAGTCGGTTCCGCGGACACTGAAGCTTTCTTT
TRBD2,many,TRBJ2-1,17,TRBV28,CASSSAVMRGGRNEQFF,TGTGCCAGCAGTTCCGCCGTTATGCGGGGGGGCCGGAATGAGCAGTTCTTC
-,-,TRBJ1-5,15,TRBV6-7,CASSYPDNFHQPQHF,TGTGCCAGCAGTTACCCGGACAACTTCCATCAGCCCCAGCATTTT
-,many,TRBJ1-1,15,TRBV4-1,CASSQGGGRRTEAFF,TGCGCCAGCAGCCAAGGGGGGGGACGGAGGACTGAAGCTTTCTTT
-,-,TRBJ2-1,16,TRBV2,CASSDQAGGFYNEQFF,TGTGCCAGCAGTGATCAGGCAGGGGGGTTTTACAATGAGCAGTTCTTC
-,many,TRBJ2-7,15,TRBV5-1,CASSLGSRFSYEQYF,TGCGCCAGCAGCTTGGGTAGCAGGTTCTCCTACGAGCAGTACTTC
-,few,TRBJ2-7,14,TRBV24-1,CATSDAQRGYEQYF,TGTGCCACCAGTGATGCTCAAAGGGGCTACGAGCAGTACTTC
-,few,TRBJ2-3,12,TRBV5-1,CASRPEGGTQYF,TGCGCCAGCAGGCCTGAGGGTGGTACGCAGTATTTT
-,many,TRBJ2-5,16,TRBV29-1,CSVEDSRAPDQETQYF,TGCAGCGTTGAAGATTCACGGGCTCCCGACCAAGAGACCCAGTACTTC
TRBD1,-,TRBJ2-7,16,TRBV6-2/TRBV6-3,CASSSPQGAITYEQYF,TGTGCCAGCAGTTCGCCCCAGGGGGCGATTACCTACGAGCAGTACTTC
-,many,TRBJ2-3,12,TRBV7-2,CASSLGRNTQYF,TGTGCCAGCAGCCTGGGAAGGAATACGCAGTATTTT
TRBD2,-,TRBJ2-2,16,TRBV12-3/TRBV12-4,CASRGLAGGSAGELFF,TGTGCCAGCAGAGGGCTAGCGGGGGGTAGTGCCGGGGAGCTGTTTTTT
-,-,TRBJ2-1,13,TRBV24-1,CATSDYRNNEQFF,TGTGCCACCAGTGATTACAGGAACAATGAGCAGTTCTTC
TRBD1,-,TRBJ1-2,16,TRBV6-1,CASSHGSRTGRYGYTF,TGTGCCAGCAGCCATGGGTCCCGGACAGGGCGGTATGGCTACACCTTC
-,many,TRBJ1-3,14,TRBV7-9,CASSPRGRGNTIYF,TGTGCCAGCAGCCCCCGGGGCCGAGGGAACACCATATATTTT
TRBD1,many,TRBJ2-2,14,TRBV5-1,CASRGQGMSGELFF,TGCGCCAGCAGAGGACAGGGTATGTCCGGGGAGCTGTTTTTT
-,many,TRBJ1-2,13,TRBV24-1,CATSDFSGYGYTF,TGTGCCACCAGTGATTTTTCCGGATATGGCTACACCTTC
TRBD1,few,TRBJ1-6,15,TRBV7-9,CASSLGDRLNSPLHF,TGTGCCAGCAGCTTAGGGGACAGGCTTAATTCACCCCTCCACTTT
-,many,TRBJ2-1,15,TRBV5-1,CASSYLGDIGQEQFF,TGCGCCAGCAGCTATCTTGGAGACATTGGACAGGAGCAGTTCTTC
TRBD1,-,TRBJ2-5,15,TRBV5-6,CASSFGQVPRQTQYF,TGTGCCAGCAGCTTCGGACAGGTCCCCCGCCAGACCCAGTACTTC
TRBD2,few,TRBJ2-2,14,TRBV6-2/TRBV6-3,CASSLAGVIGELFF,TGTGCCAGCAGTTTAGCGGGAGTGATCGGGGAGCTGTTTTTT
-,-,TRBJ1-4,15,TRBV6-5,CASSYFSGPNEKLFF,TGTGCCAGCAGCTACTTCAGTGGACCAAATGAAAAACTGTTTTTT
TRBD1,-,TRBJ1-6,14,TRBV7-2,CASSLDSGGSPLHF,TGTGCCAGCAGCTTAGACTCAGGGGGTTCACCCCTCCACTTT
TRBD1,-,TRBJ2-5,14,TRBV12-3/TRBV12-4,CASRRDRRQETQYF,TGTGCCAGCAGAAGGGACAGGAGACAAGAGACCCAGTACTTC
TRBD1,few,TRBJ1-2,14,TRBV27,CASSPIGQDYGYTF,TGTGCCAGCAGTCCCATTGGACAGGACTATGGCTACACCTTC
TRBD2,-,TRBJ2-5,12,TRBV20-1,CKIAGGQETQYF,TGCAAGATTGCGGGAGGACAAGAGACCCAGTACTTC
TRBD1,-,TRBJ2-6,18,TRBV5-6,CASSPFGVPGGGANVLTF,TGTGCCAGCAGCCCTTTCGGGGTCCCAGGGGGAGGGGCCAACGTCCTGACTTTC
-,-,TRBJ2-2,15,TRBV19,CASSFLAGVTGELFF,TGTGCCAGTAGTTTTCTGGCAGGGGTGACCGGGGAGCTGTTTTTT
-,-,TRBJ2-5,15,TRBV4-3,CASSQGEIPQETQYF,TGCGCCAGCAGCCAAGGGGAGATCCCACAAGAGACCCAGTACTTC
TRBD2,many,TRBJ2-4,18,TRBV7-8,CASSLSPLAGASKNIQYF,TGTGCCAGCAGCTTATCCCCTCTAGCGGGAGCCTCCAAAAACATTCAGTACTTC
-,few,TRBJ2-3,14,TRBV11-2,CASSLLERTDTQYF,TGTGCCAGCAGCTTATTGGAGCGCACAGATACGCAGTATTTT
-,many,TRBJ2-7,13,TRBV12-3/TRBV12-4,CASSFGETYEQYF,TGTGCCAGCAGTTTTGGGGAAACCTACGAGCAGTACTTC
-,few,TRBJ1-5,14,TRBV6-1,CASSFGQRNQPQHF,TGTGCCAGCAGCTTCGGACAGCGCAATCAGCCCCAGCATTTT
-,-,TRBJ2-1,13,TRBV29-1,CGLSWGIYNEQFF,TGCGGATTGAGTTGGGGGATCTACAATGAGCAGTTCTTC
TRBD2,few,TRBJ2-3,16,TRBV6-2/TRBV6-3,CASSFYPGTRDGTQYF,TGTGCCAGCAGTTTTTACCCCGGGACTAGAGATGGAACGCAGTATTTT
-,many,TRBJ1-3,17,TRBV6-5,CASRTSQRPESGNTIYF,TGTGCCAGCAGGACCTCACAGCGGCCCGAGAGTGGAAACACCATATATTTT
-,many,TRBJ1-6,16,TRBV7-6,CASSLEGRPYNSPLHF,TGTGCCAGCAGCTTAGAGGGCAGGCCTTATAATTCACCCCTCCACTTT
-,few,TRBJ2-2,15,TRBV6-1,CASSWAGTLGGELFF,TGTGCCAGCAGCTGGGCCGGGACTCTAGGCGGGGAGCTGTTTTTT
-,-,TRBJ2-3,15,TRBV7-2,CASSQPGTGTDTQYF,TGTGCCAGCAGCCAACCAGGGACGGGCACAGATACGCAGTATTTT
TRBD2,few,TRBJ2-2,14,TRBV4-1,CASSQGGGAGELFF,TGCGCCAGCAGCCAAGGGGGGGGAGCCGGGGAGCTGTTTTTT
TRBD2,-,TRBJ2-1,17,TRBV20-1,CSARWTSGRGSYNEQFF,TGCAGTGCTAGATGGACTAGCGGGAGGGGCTCCTACAATGAGCAGTTCTTC
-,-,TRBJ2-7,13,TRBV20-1,CSALTGGAYEQYF,TGCAGTGCTCTTACAGGGGGGGCCTACGAGCAGTACTTC
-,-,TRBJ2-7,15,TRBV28,CASSSQGTGSYEQYF,TGTGCCAGCAGTTCCCAGGGGACGGGATCCTACGAGCAGTACTTC
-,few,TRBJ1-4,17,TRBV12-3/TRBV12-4,CASRRGDGGPTNEKLFF,TGTGCCAGCAGACGCGGGGATGGCGGCCCAACTAATGAAAAACTGTTTTTT
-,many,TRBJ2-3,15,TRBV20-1,CSGEVAGTLTDTQYF,TGCAGTGGTGAGGTGGCCGGGACTCTCACAGATACGCAGTATTTT
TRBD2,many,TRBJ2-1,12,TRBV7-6,CASSGREGEQFF,TGTGCCAGCTCCGGGCGGGAGGGTGAGCAGTTCTTC
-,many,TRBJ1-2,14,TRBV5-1,CASSLGDFGYGYTF,TGCGCCAGCAGCTTGGGGGATTTCGGCTATGGCTACACCTTC
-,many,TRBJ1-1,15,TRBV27,CASSLRGAMNTEAFF,TGTGCCAGCAGTTTAAGGGGGGCAATGAACACTGAAGCTTTCTTT
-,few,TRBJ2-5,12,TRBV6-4,CASSRPIETQYF,TGTGCCAGCAGTCGACCGATAGAGACCCAGTACTTC
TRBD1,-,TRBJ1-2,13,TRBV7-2,CASSTDRGHGYTF,TGTGCCAGCAGCACCGACAGGGGCCATGGCTACACCTTC
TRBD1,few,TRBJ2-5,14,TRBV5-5,CASSTRDRKETQYF,TGTGCCAGCAGCACCCGGGACAGGAAAGAGACCCAGTACTTC
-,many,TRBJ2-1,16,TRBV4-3,CASSPGGTLTGNEQFF,TGCGCCAGCAGCCCGGGTGGGACTCTTACGGGCAATGAGCAGTTCTTC
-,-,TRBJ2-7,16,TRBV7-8,CASSLDLGTRRYEQYF,TGTGCCAGCAGCTTAGATTTGGGGACAAGGAGGTACGAGCAGTACTTC
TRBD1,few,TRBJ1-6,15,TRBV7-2,CASSQPRGINSPLHF,TGTGCCAGCAGTCAACCCAGGGGGATCAATTCACCCCTCCACTTT
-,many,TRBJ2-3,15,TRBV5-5,CASSLMSGSTDTQYF,TGTGCCAGCAGCTTGATGTCGGGGAGCACAGATACGCAGTATTTT